This T cell receptor beta chain comes out of a study of control samples from healthy donors and cancer patients. CDR3 length: 16 residues. V was clipped by 0 bases and J by 4 bases, with 15 bases between them. The germline gives CDR1 MNHNY, CDR2 SVGAGI (reference sequence). Produced via immunoSEQ multiplex PCR; TCRdb's table is partial and in-frame only. The sample yields some 120,000 clones, more than 75% seen once. This chain links TRBV6-6 with TRBJ1-2; perhaps TRBD1 as D (6 bases). The receptor was isolated from a woman in her 70s in good health. The sequencing sample was made of blood. The CDR3 coding sequence is TGTGCCAGCAGTTACTCGAGGCAGGGGCCGGCCTATGGCTACACCTTC. Protein: CASSYSRQGPAYGYTF.